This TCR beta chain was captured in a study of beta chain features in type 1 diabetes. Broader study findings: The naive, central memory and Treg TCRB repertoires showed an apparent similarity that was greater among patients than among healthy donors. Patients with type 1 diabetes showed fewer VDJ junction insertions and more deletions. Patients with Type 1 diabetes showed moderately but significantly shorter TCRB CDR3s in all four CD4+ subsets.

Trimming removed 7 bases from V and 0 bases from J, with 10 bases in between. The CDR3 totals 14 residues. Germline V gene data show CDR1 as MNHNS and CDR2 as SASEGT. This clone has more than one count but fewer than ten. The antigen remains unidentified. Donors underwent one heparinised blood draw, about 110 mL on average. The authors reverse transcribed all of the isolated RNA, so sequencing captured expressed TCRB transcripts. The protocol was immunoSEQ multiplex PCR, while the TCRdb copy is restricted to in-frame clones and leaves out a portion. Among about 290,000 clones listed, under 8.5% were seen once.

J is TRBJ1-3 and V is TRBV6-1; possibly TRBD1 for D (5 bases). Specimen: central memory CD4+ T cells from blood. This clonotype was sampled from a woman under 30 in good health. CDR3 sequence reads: CASMKGASGNTIYF. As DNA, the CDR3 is TGTGCCAGCATGAAAGGGGCCTCTGGAAACACCATATATTTT.